The T cell receptor (beta chain) under discussion was sequenced for a study of shared clonotypes between healthy human individuals. Across the whole study: Serving as donors were a couple of women and a few men, whose ages spanned 18 to 49.

Study conclusions and caveats: Represented genetic and exposure-history diversity was restricted by having few donors. Shared across a few donors were around 4.7% of the naive CD4 clonotypes.

Between the trimmed V and J ends, which lost 3 bases and 7 bases, there was a span of 8 bases. Germline V CDR1 and CDR2: SGHNT, YYREEE (reference sequence). This CDR3 comprises 11 residues. The method was immunoSEQ multiplex PCR; TCRdb's version includes in-frame clones alone and lacks a portion of them. The data show 2 million to 2.5 million clones, approximately 96% seen once. In regard to this clone: The antigen remains undetermined.

Negatively enriched CD4+ T cells were divided by CD45RA into naive and memory. The chain has TRBV5-4 and TRBJ2-7; D remains unclear. The receptor was isolated from a man between 18 and 35 years old in good health. Sequencing used naive CD4+ T cells sorted from blood. The subset is: CD45RA+ positively selected. CDR3 in amino acids: CASSSEREQYF. The CDR3 DNA is TGTGCCAGCAGCTCGGAGAGGGAGCAGTACTTC.